This T cell receptor beta chain was identified in a study of cytomegalovirus exposure and HLA in healthy donors (TCRdb year 2017). Notes on the research overall: In an earlier analysis of some 550 of the donors, under 300 Gb of sequence data and some 100 million unique TCR beta sequences from roughly 200 million T cells were reported. An early release covering about 600 HLA-typed donors comprised approximately 290 gigabases of sequencing data and around 80 million unique TCR sequences. Of the roughly 400 genotyped donors, 81% fell in the genetic ancestry cluster associated with self-reported Caucasian donors. The aim of the study was to test whether cataloging public T cell receptors could identify signatures of past pathogen exposure. The study profiled the T cell repertoires of about 720 subjects by immunosequencing and related them to cytomegalovirus serostatus. A separate validation cohort of some 130 different subjects was used in addition to the approximately 670-subject first cohort. To predict cytomegalovirus infection status, the study brought together high-throughput TCR immunosequencing, statistical association of individual TCRs with disease status, and machine learning. A later analysis re-analyzed previously published TCR beta repertoires from about 730 donors and added high-resolution HLA genotyping to study TCR occurrence patterns. In the later analysis, no new phenotypic data were used to find candidate immune exposures; instead, reliance was placed on TCR beta sequences and their occurrence across donors. To decide whether each TCR beta V gene segment behaved as functional or pseudogenic, an earlier analysis of approximately 600 of the donors relied on high-throughput TCR beta sequencing. Donor age, sex, ethnicity and CMV serostatus were compiled alongside the repertoire data. Genome-wide SNP genotypes for about 55% of the roughly 670 donors were used in a later genetic analysis, which treated that subset as a discovery cohort. Every repertoire in the discovery cohort had been generated on one and the same sequencing platform. HLA typing included class I and class II loci at four-digit resolution. Typing coverage varied by locus: roughly 629-630 donors for A, B, C, DRB1 and DQB1; approximately 500 for DQA1; approximately 610 for DPA1; approximately 450 for DPB1. About 5 DR-DQ haplotypes were handled as single units for association and clustering, since linkage in the cohort was strong. Among approximately 370 genotyped donors of the cohort, an average of roughly 230,000 unique TCR beta nucleotide sequences was sequenced per donor, of which approximately 19% were non-productive. The study at large found these results: Compared with the 666-donor mean, donors in an Asian-associated ancestry cluster had fewer N-insertions in productive TCRs, according to a later genetic analysis. Roughly uniform sequencing depth across donors was assumed in presence/absence analyses, although this assumption may not hold. The classifier was reported to diagnose cytomegalovirus status with high specificity and sensitivity in both the original cohort and the validation cohort. In the study, about 150 TCR beta chains were listed as associated with cytomegalovirus. A cluster of highly shared sequence variants was judged likely to be a technical artifact of the sequencing pipeline. An earlier analysis of 587 of the donors showed that most TCR beta V segments appeared in productive rearrangements either about 87% or about 30% of the time, which broadly matched IMGT annotations. Because the 87-base-pair reads could not distinguish some IMGT-functional V segments, including TRBV6-2 and TRBV6-3, those segments were excluded. In a later analysis, HLA-associated TCR beta chains showed more clonal expansion and lower generation probabilities than non-associated chains that were equally common. This cohort had only TCR beta chains sequenced, and the lack of alpha or paired-chain data limited which features could be detected. According to a later analysis, most CMV-associated TCR beta chains appeared to be HLA-restricted, and the HLA associations seemed to be driven largely by CMV exposure. Strong co-occurrence of HLA alleles, especially DR and DQ, made assigning TCR associations to individual alleles difficult. In a later analysis, the rate of TCR association differed among HLA loci, with DRB1 alleles having the most associated TCRs and HLA-C alleles having the fewest. V-gene and J-gene trimming of TCR beta chains was associated with a missense DCLRE1C variant in a later genetic analysis, and the association was replicated in an independent cohort. Most TCR sequences were seen in very few donors, while some public TCRs were found in many individuals. A few of the identified cytomegalovirus-associated TCR beta chains were confirmed in vitro to be specific for cytomegalovirus antigens. The only immune exposure information available for the cohort was CMV serostatus. According to the authors, the approach could potentially be generalized to other disease states and immunological phenotypes. Several of the top co-occurrence clusters appeared to be linked to parvovirus B19, influenza, CMV and Epstein-Barr virus, according to a later analysis. HLA typing was unavailable for some donors at each locus, so association tests used only the typed subset. A further reported finding was that TCR beta sequences accurately predicted the HLA-A and HLA-B alleles for most subjects in the first cohort. Some 16 rarely observed V segments, including chromosome 9 orphons, were excluded from the earlier analysis of some 590 of the donors because counts were too low. Correlated functional status among segregating V segments might reflect linkage disequilibrium, but an unknown experimental factor could not be ruled out. A later analysis associated about 17,000 TCR beta sequences with specific HLA alleles at a false discovery rate of 0.05.

The library relied on the immunoSEQ multiplex PCR assay. A mixture of 60 forward primers for TCR Vbeta segments and 13 reverse primers for TCR Jbeta segments was used in the multiplex PCR. The CDR3 region of rearranged TCR beta genes was amplified from genomic DNA by a multiplex PCR assay. On the Illumina HiSeq System, the amplified TCR beta libraries were sequenced as 87-base-pair reads. For the original study's pipeline: A later analysis tallied around 82 million unique TCR beta chains across the 666 repertoires, and about 12 million of those chains were shared by two or more donors. Raw reads were error-corrected and collapsed into unique sequences with a nearest-neighbor algorithm that merged closely related sequences to remove PCR and sequencing errors. V, D and J gene segments were assigned by aligning CDR3 sequences to IMGT reference sequences. Each retained sequence needed at least a six-nucleotide match to both a V gene segment and a J gene segment. Rearrangements were classified as productive when the CDR3 lacked stop codons and remained in frame with V and J, and all other rearrangements were classified as non-productive. Following IMGT convention, CDR3 was defined as the stretch from the second conserved V-encoded cysteine up to the conserved J-encoded phenylalanine. In an earlier analysis of more than 550 of the donors, sequences lacking an unambiguous match to a single V gene segment were excluded. An earlier analysis of several hundred of the donors classified V segments as functional when productive rearrangements were above 56.7% and as segregating when the standard deviation between donors was above 5%. A statistical classification framework was developed to diagnose cytomegalovirus status using the catalog of TCR beta chain sequences. A later analysis assigned V and J genes by comparing TCR nucleotide sequences with IMGT/GENE-DB human TR gene sequences. The TCRdist pipeline was used in a later analysis to assign CDR3 sequences and most-parsimonious VDJ recombination scenarios. In a later analysis, each TCR beta chain was defined by its CDR3 amino acid sequence together with its V-gene family, and reads without a unique V-gene family were excluded. To address suspected cross-contamination and a sequencing artifact, a later analysis removed 450 to 700 highly shared, low-generation-probability nucleotide sequences. A later analysis calculated a clonal expansion index for each public chain from normalized within-repertoire ranks of inferred template counts. In a later analysis, generation probabilities were computed using a VDJ recombination model fitted to out-of-frame rearrangements, and the results were checked against IGoR. In a later analysis, hypergeometric tests were used to score TCR-TCR, TCR-HLA and TCR-CMV co-occurrence, with a repertoire-size bias correction applied to TCR pairs. A later analysis estimated false discovery rates by permuting HLA or CMV assignments 20 times. In a later analysis, co-occurring TCRs were grouped with DBSCAN, and TCRdist sequence similarity was added when clustering was performed within HLA-allele-positive subsets. Repertoires with fewer than 30,000 or more than 120,000 public chains, plus five repertoires with anomalous nucleotide sharing, were excluded from co-occurrence clustering. What TCRdb holds here is the immuneACCESS table cut down to in-frame rearrangements. Part of the clones is not present; checked against another copy, under half of the missing clones reflect an unresolved V gene, and the others are unexplained. The V and J calls and clone size are taken from that table; D and trimming were inferred from the DNA. The sample table records 73,000 or so clones; about 80% of these occur just once. Approximately 5.8% of the sample goes to the ten largest clones.

In regard to this clone: This clone's antigen is unknown. Per-base qualities were not stored, and no clone one base away is much larger.

V was cut back by 7 bases and J by 6 bases, leaving a gap of 22 bases between them. Its CDR3 holds 15 amino acids, cysteine through phenylalanine. Just the 45-base CDR3 DNA is kept, in frame starting at base 1. Sequences MNHNS (CDR1) and SASEGT (CDR2) are obtained from the germline V gene. The cohort was made up of 650 to 700 healthy bone marrow donors. Cohort members were all nominally healthy when sampled, although unrecorded immune exposures were likely present. The donor was CMV seronegative and belonged to the group of approximately 320 seronegative cohort members. Each donor provided a peripheral blood sample, and peripheral blood mononuclear cells were used for TCR beta sequencing. Genomic DNA extraction from the blood cell samples was performed with the Qiagen DNeasy Blood Extraction Kit.

The receptor comes from a man aged 45-60 years in good health and CMV-seronegative. The sequenced material came from PBMCs. This sequence uses TRBV6-1 and TRBJ2-7; the D gene is perhaps TRBD2, from 6 matching bases. The sequenced DNA: TGTGCCAGCATAAAGTTGAGCGGGCGTATCAGCGAGCAGTACTTC. Its translation is CASIKLSGRISEQYF.